Included here is one T cell receptor (beta chain) sequence, with context. Its antigen is still unknown. Cells designated naive CD8 were CD45RO-negative and were positively selected for CCR7, with terminally differentiated effector memory CD45RA+ cells excluded. Sequencing was performed with immunoSEQ multiplex PCR; in TCRdb, only in-frame clones are kept and a portion is missing. The data contain around 2,000,000 clones, 93% of them singletons. This sample was taken from a study of shared clonotypes between healthy human individuals. Study details: CD8 memory received one plate per donor, CD8 naive two, CD4 memory three and CD4 naive three.

Trimming left V 5 bases short and J 0 bases short, with 19 bases between. The germline gives CDR1 LNHDA, CDR2 SQIVND (reference sequence). This CDR3 is built from 17 residues. Study-wide results and caveats: Among the subsets, naive ones generally showed larger estimated richness than memory ones.

The sequencing input was naive CD8+ T cells from PBMCs. V gene TRBV19 combines with J gene TRBJ1-2; tentative D call: TRBD1 (6 bases). This TCR came from a man between 18 and 35 years old in good health. Some clones in this sample may be carry-over from other donors' samples. DNA of the CDR3: TGTGCCAGTAGTCCCCGGACAGCAGCTCCGACTAACTATGGCTACACCTTC. This translates into CASSPRTAAPTNYGYTF.